The 9 T cell receptor beta chains reported below all come from one sample, sequenced in a study of T cells after posttransplantation cyclophosphamide. Produced via immunoSEQ multiplex PCR; TCRdb's table is partial and in-frame only. The sample includes about 20,000 clones, around 92% of them seen just once. Methotrexate plus calcineurin inhibitor accompanied controls' myeloablative marrow transplants; sampling was 1 year later. The input for sequencing was PBMCs, taken after an allogeneic stem cell transplant with a calcineurin inhibitor and methotrexate. The receptors were sampled from a female patient in her fifties who received an allogeneic stem cell transplant from an unrelated donor, was CMV-positive, and had chronic GVHD only. The graft donor may have given rise to some T cells.

This sequence joins TRBV4-1 and TRBJ2-7; weak D call: TRBD2 (6 bases). Germline assignment: CDR1 MGHRA and CDR2 YSYEKL. The length of the CDR3 is 16 residues. V was shortened by 4 bases and J by 2 bases, with 18 bases between the two germline ends. The CDR3 sequence: CASSPPGDGIAYEQYF. The CDR3 DNA sequence: TGCGCCAGCAGCCCCCCGGGGGACGGCATCGCCTACGAGCAGTACTTC.

The chain is built from TRBV10-3 and TRBJ2-1, with 10 bases matching TRBD2. Germline V CDR1 and CDR2: ENHRY, SYGVKD. V lost 2 bases and J lost 9; bases outside the gene matches: 13. This CDR3 comprises 17 residues. The CDR3 here is CAISEGTSAKPRGEQFF. In DNA form, the CDR3 reads TGTGCCATCAGTGAGGGGACTAGCGCTAAACCTAGGGGTGAGCAGTTCTTC.

V gene TRBV28 combines with J gene TRBJ2-2; D might be TRBD2 (7 bases). The V gene's germline CDR1 is MDHEN and CDR2 SYDVKM. The CDR3 length is 16 residues. The V gene lost 2 bases and the J gene lost 6 bases, with 16 bases spanning the gap. CDR3 sequence reads: CASSLGPAGASGELFF. The CDR3 coding sequence is TGTGCCAGCAGTTTAGGCCCCGCGGGGGCGTCCGGGGAGCTGTTTTTT.

The V gene is TRBV19, the J gene TRBJ2-7; 16 bases align to TRBD2. Looked up from germline, CDR1 is LNHDA and CDR2 is SQIVND (reference sequence). V lost 9 bases and J lost 0; bases outside the gene matches: 8. This CDR3 is built from 17 residues. In DNA, the CDR3 is TGTGCCAGCCCGGGACTAGCGGGAGGGGGGCTCTCCTACGAGCAGTACTTC. This encodes CASPGLAGGGLSYEQYF.

Notes on this clone: The same CDR3 arises from other DNA sequences in this sample as well. The chain uses TRBV7-9 and TRBJ2-5, with TRBD2 matching over 12 bases. This CDR3 is 16 amino acids long. CDR1 SEHNR and CDR2 FQNEAQ come from the germline V gene (reference sequence). Trimming cost V 2 bases and J 4 bases; bases outside gene matches: 5. The CDR3 here is CASSLFRTSGIETQYF. CDR3 bases: TGTGCCAGCAGCTTATTTCGGACTAGCGGGATAGAGACCCAGTACTTC.

V and J are TRBV5-5 and TRBJ2-7; D is possibly TRBD1 (5 bases). V lost 6 bases and J 5 bases, leaving 24 bases between the germline ends. The CDR3 is 16 residues long. From germline, CDR1 is SGHKS and CDR2 YYEKEE (reference sequence). The CDR3 here is CASTPGLQAYDHEQYF. The CDR3 nucleotides read TGTGCCAGCACCCCCGGTTTACAGGCGTATGACCACGAGCAGTACTTC.

V and J are TRBV2 and TRBJ1-3, with D possibly being TRBD1 (5 bases). With 6 bases removed from V and 0 bases from J, the gap between germline ends came to 15 bases. This CDR3 comprises 16 residues. The germline gives CDR1 SNHLY, CDR2 FYNNEI. CDR3 in DNA: TGTGCCAGCAGGGGAAAACAGGAAGACTCTGGAAACACCATATATTTT. It specifies CASRGKQEDSGNTIYF.

The chain employs TRBV28 and TRBJ2-7; TRBD2 agrees at 9 bases. Germline CDR1 is MDHEN and CDR2 is SYDVKM. This CDR3 has 17 amino acids. After removal of 7 bases from V and 4 bases from J, the junction contained 17 bases not matched to a gene. CDR3 sequence reads: CASTAARLAVGSYEQYF. In DNA form, the CDR3 reads TGTGCCAGCACTGCAGCACGACTAGCGGTAGGCTCTTACGAGCAGTACTTC.

This clone was seen just once. The chain is built from TRBV5-1 and TRBJ2-5; D is unresolved. This CDR3 comprises 13 residues. Germline CDR1 is SGHRS and CDR2 is YFSETQ. Trimming removed 1 base at V and 4 bases at J, with 8 bases between. CDR3 region: CASSLLVSETQYF. CDR3 sequence (DNA): TGCGCCAGCAGCTTGCTAGTTTCAGAGACCCAGTACTTC.